One sample yielded the 24 T cell receptor beta chains listed below, sequenced in a study of neoadjuvant nivolumab and ipilimumab in lung cancer. This table comes from immunoSEQ multiplex PCR, and its TCRdb copy is limited to in-frame clones, with some not included. This sample carries tens of thousands of clones, about 89% of them seen once, and the ten largest clones take more than 3%. This material consisted of blood, taken before neoadjuvant nivolumab, alone or with ipilimumab. All receptors come from an adult with non-small cell lung cancer. Some clones in this sample may be carry-over from other donors' samples.

This sequence joins TRBV11-1 and TRBJ2-5; D is uncertain. The length of the CDR3 is 14 residues. Germline lookup yields CDR1 SGHAT and CDR2 FQDESV (reference sequence). Trimming pared 0 bases from V and 1 base from J, leaving 6 bases between. The CDR3 sequence: CASSLAQPQETQYF. DNA of the CDR3: TGTGCCAGCAGCTTAGCTCAGCCCCAAGAGACCCAGTACTTC. Looking up the rest from reference TRBV11-1 and TRBJ2-5 gives the full variable domain: EAEVAQSPRYKITEKSQAVAFWCDPISGHATLYWYRQILGQGPELLVQFQDESVVDDSQLPKDRFSAERLKGVDSTLKIQPAELGDSAMYLCASSLAQPQETQYFGPGTRLLVL.

The genes are TRBV6-5 and TRBJ1-1; tentatively, D is TRBD1 (5 bases). The V gene lost 5 bases and the J gene lost 4 bases, with 11 bases spanning the gap. The length of the CDR3 is 13 residues. Germline CDR1 reads MNHEY; CDR2 reads SVGAGI. The CDR3 reads CASSAGGGTEAFF. Written as DNA, the CDR3 is TGTGCCAGCAGTGCCGGGGGGGGCACTGAAGCTTTCTTT.

The gene calls are TRBV9 and TRBJ2-3, with 8 bases identical to TRBD2. Germline assignment: CDR1 SGDLS and CDR2 YYNGEE. The CDR3 totals 16 residues. Trimming took 0 bases from V and 2 from J; bases not matched to a gene: 5. The CDR3 bases are TGTGCCAGCAGCGTAGCGGGAGGGCCCTCCACAGATACGCAGTATTTT. It translates to CASSVAGGPSTDTQYF.

The chain's CDR3 is CASRLASSYNEQFF. In DNA form, the CDR3 reads TGTGCCAGCAGACTAGCGAGCTCCTACAATGAGCAGTTCTTC. The chain links TRBV27 to TRBJ2-1; 7 bases agree with TRBD2. The CDR3 is 14 residues long. Per germline, CDR1 MNHEY and CDR2 SMNVEV (reference sequence). The junction had 2 bases not matched to a gene; V was cut back by 6 bases and J by 0 bases.

This clone was observed a single time. The chain is built from TRBV14 and TRBJ2-5, with 10 bases that match TRBD1. With 0 bases clipped from V and 5 bases from J, the junction kept 18 bases outside the gene matches. This CDR3 contains 20 residues. Germline CDR1 is SGHDN and CDR2 is FVKESK. CDR3 DNA: TGTGCCAGCAGCCAAGAGCCCGCTCCCCGGGACAGGGGACAGGGGGAGACCCAGTACTTC. Protein product: CASSQEPAPRDRGQGETQYF.

The chain recombines TRBV5-1 with TRBJ1-4; D is uncertain. Germline V gene sequence: CDR1 SGHRS, CDR2 YFSETQ. Trimming pared 0 bases from V and 0 bases from J, leaving 12 bases between. The CDR3 consists of 17 residues. The CDR3 DNA follows: TGCGCCAGCAGCTTGGCCGGGCGAACCGCAACTAATGAAAAACTGTTTTTT. It specifies CASSLAGRTATNEKLFF.

V and J are TRBV18 and TRBJ1-4; D is unresolved. The germline V gene has CDR1 KGHSH and CDR2 LQKENI. V was clipped by 0 bases and J by 7 bases, with 6 bases between them. CDR3 length: 13 amino acids. The DNA for the CDR3 is TGTGCCAGCTCACCACCGTCTCGTGAAAAACTGTTTTTT. Translation: CASSPPSREKLFF. The entire variable domain, with the rest obtained from reference TRBV18 and TRBJ1-4, is as follows: NAGVMQNPRHLVRRRGQEARLRCSPMKGHSHVYWYRQLPEEGLKFMVYLQKENIIDESGMPKERFSAEFPKEGPSILRIQQVVRGDSAAYFCASSPPSREKLFFGSGTQLSVL.

The gene calls are TRBV7-8 and TRBJ2-7; 13 bases fit TRBD2. Trimming removed 3 bases from V and 4 bases from J; junction bases left unmatched: 9. The germline CDR1 and CDR2 sequences are SGHVS and FQNEAQ. This CDR3 comprises 17 residues. As DNA, the CDR3 is TGTGCCAGCAGCTTTTTCGGGCGGACTAGCGGGAGTTACGAGCAGTACTTC. Protein sequence: CASSFFGRTSGSYEQYF. Full variable domain (rest looked up from reference TRBV7-8 and TRBJ2-7): GAGVSQSPRYKVAKRGQDVALRCDPISGHVSLFWYQQALGQGPEFLTYFQNEAQLDKSGLPSDRFFAERPEGSVSTLKIQRTQQEDSAVYLCASSFFGRTSGSYEQYFGPGTRLTVT.

V is TRBV18 and J is TRBJ2-3; D uncertain. CDR3 length: 11 residues. Trimming stripped 2 bases from V and 12 bases from J, with 9 bases between. The germline gives CDR1 KGHSH, CDR2 LQKENI. The CDR3 loop is CASSPEDRQYF. CDR3 DNA: TGTGCCAGCTCACCAGAGGACCGTCAGTATTTT.

The chain is built from TRBV10-1 and TRBJ2-7, with D perhaps TRBD2 (6 bases). Trimming shortened V by 3 bases and J by 0 bases, and 12 bases separated the two germline ends. Germline V gene sequence: CDR1 WNHNN, CDR2 SYGVQD (reference sequence). There are 15 residues in the CDR3. Here the CDR3 reads CASSDGTGASYEQYF. In nucleotides, the CDR3 is TGCGCCAGCAGTGATGGGACTGGAGCCTCCTACGAGCAGTACTTC.

This chain connects TRBV11-2 to TRBJ2-1; TRBD2 might be the D (5 bases). V was shortened by 3 bases and J by 5 bases, with 14 bases between the two germline ends. Germline loops: CDR1 SGHAT, CDR2 FQNNGV. This CDR3 has 15 residues. The CDR3 reads CASSLGLRENNEQFF. The CDR3 DNA reads TGTGCCAGCAGCTTGGGATTGAGGGAAAACAATGAGCAGTTCTTC.

This chain connects TRBV5-1 to TRBJ2-5; 7 positions match TRBD2. J was trimmed by 0 bases and V by 4 bases; bases with no gene match: 6. From germline, CDR1 is SGHRS and CDR2 YFSETQ. The CDR3 sequence is 15 residues long. This chain's CDR3 is CASSLLLANQETQYF. The CDR3, as DNA: TGCGCCAGCAGCCTCTTACTAGCGAACCAAGAGACCCAGTACTTC.

V usage is TRBV5-8 and J usage is TRBJ2-5; D is undetermined. Trimming left V 4 bases short and J 5 bases short, with 12 bases between. From germline, CDR1 is SGHTS and CDR2 YDEGEE. The CDR3 sequence is 13 residues long. The CDR3 DNA sequence: TGTGCCAGCAGCCCTGGCTGGGTTGAGACCCAGTACTTC. Residues: CASSPGWVETQYF. Full variable domain (missing parts from reference TRBV5-8 and TRBJ2-5): EAGVTQSPTHLIKTRGQQATLRCSPISGHTSVYWYQQALGLGLQFLLWYDEGEERNRGNFPPRFSGRQFPNYSSELNVNALELEDSALYLCASSPGWVETQYFGPGTRLLVL.

This chain connects TRBV7-9 to TRBJ1-1; weak D call: TRBD1 (5 bases). This CDR3 spans 14 amino acids. Germline V gives CDR1 SEHNR, CDR2 FQNEAQ (reference sequence). Trimming removed 6 bases from V and 8 bases from J, with 19 bases in between. In DNA, the CDR3 is TGTGCCAGCAGGATGGTGGGGGATGCAGGGGAAGCTTTCTTT. This codes for CASRMVGDAGEAFF.

The genes are TRBV7-8 and TRBJ1-1; D not certain. Germline CDR1 reads SGHVS; CDR2 reads FQNEAQ. V lost 8 bases and J 1 base, leaving 5 bases between the germline ends. CDR3 length equals 11 residues. The CDR3 sequence is CASGANTEAFF. The CDR3 nucleotides are TGTGCCAGCGGAGCGAACACTGAAGCTTTCTTT.

The chain joins TRBV7-6 to TRBJ2-7; 8 positions match TRBD2. This CDR3 contains 16 residues. Germline CDR1 SGHVS, CDR2 FNYEAQ. V gave up 5 bases and J gave up 2 bases; unmatched junction bases: 11. The chain's CDR3 is CASSLSPSGFAYEQYF. In DNA form, the CDR3 reads TGTGCCAGCAGCCTCTCCCCTAGCGGGTTTGCCTACGAGCAGTACTTC.

The chain uses TRBV18 and TRBJ1-5, with D maybe TRBD1 (5 bases). The CDR3 sequence is 14 residues long. The V end was cut by 3 bases, the J end by 1 base, with 7 bases between. Per the germline V gene, CDR1 is KGHSH and CDR2 is LQKENI. CDR3 amino acids: CASSPGGSNQPQHF. DNA of the CDR3: TGTGCCAGCTCACCGGGGGGAAGCAATCAGCCCCAGCATTTT.

The chain couples TRBV30 to TRBJ1-5; 8 nucleotides match TRBD1. The length of the CDR3 is 16 residues. The trim removed 0 bases at V and 2 bases at J, leaving 6 bases unmatched. Germline CDR1 reads GTSNPN; CDR2 reads SVGIG (reference sequence). Here the CDR3 DNA reads TGTGCCTGGAGTGTACGGACAGGGTACCGCAATCAGCCCCAGCATTTT. Translation gives CAWSVRTGYRNQPQHF.

The chain carries TRBV4-1 and TRBJ2-7; possibly TRBD2 for D (6 bases). Germline V CDR1 and CDR2: MGHRA, YSYEKL. This CDR3 comprises 15 residues. The V and J ends lost 3 bases and 3 bases respectively, with 15 bases between them. The CDR3 bases are TGCGCCAGCAGCCAGCGTCTAGCGAGACGCTACGAGCAGTACTTC. It specifies CASSQRLARRYEQYF.

This rearrangement joins TRBV5-6 to TRBJ2-2; a weak D match, TRBD2 (6 bases). Per the germline V gene, CDR1 is SGHDT and CDR2 is YYEEEE. V lost 4 bases to trimming and J lost 5 bases, with 15 bases between them. This CDR3 contains 15 residues. CDR3 amino acids: CASSTGLLLTGELFF. CDR3 DNA: TGTGCCAGCAGCACGGGACTCCTTCTGACCGGGGAGCTGTTTTTT.

The chain joins TRBV7-9 to TRBJ1-1; TRBD1 aligns across 11 bases. V was clipped by 5 bases and J by 7 bases; unmatched bases: 9. This CDR3 comprises 15 residues. Germline CDR1 SEHNR, CDR2 FQNEAQ (reference sequence). CDR3 coding DNA: TGTGCCAGCAGCCCTGGACAGGGGGCAAAAGATGAAGCTTTCTTT. Translated: CASSPGQGAKDEAFF.

The V and J genes are TRBV7-9 and TRBJ2-7; no clear D gene. The CDR3 sequence is 14 residues long. The ends were cut back, 1 base at V and 5 bases at J, with 12 bases in the middle. Germline CDR1 is SEHNR and CDR2 is FQNEAQ (reference sequence). For the CDR3, the DNA is TGTGCCAGCAGCTTAGAAGGATGGAGAAACGAGCAGTACTTC. Its translation: CASSLEGWRNEQYF. Combining the CDR3 with reference TRBV7-9 and TRBJ2-7 gives the whole variable domain DTGVSQNPRHKITKRGQNVTFRCDPISEHNRLYWYRQTLGQGPEFLTYFQNEAQLEKSRLLSDRFSAERPKGSFSTLEIQRTEQGDSAMYLCASSLEGWRNEQYFGPGTRLTVT.

The V call is TRBV2, the J call TRBJ2-1; D unresolved. Germline lookup yields CDR1 SNHLY and CDR2 FYNNEI. V was shortened by 11 bases and J by 7 bases, with 12 bases between the two germline ends. The CDR3 runs 11 residues. CDR3 region: CAVGARNEQFF. For the CDR3, the DNA is TGTGCCGTAGGAGCGCGGAATGAGCAGTTCTTC.

V gene TRBV29-1 combines with J gene TRBJ2-2, with 8 nucleotides matching TRBD2. This CDR3 comprises 14 residues. From germline, CDR1 is SQVTM and CDR2 ANQGSEA. V lost 4 bases, J lost 7 bases, and 8 bases stayed unmatched. The CDR3: CSVAPRGGYGELFF. In DNA form, the CDR3 reads TGCAGCGTTGCCCCTCGGGGGGGCTACGGGGAGCTGTTTTTT.